The TCR beta chain described here comes from a study of shared clonotypes between healthy human individuals. At a deep level, the assay was run. Method: immunoSEQ multiplex PCR; TCRdb's copy keeps in-frame clones and lacks some. The sample has about 2 million clones; 85% to 95% are singletons. Naive CD8 populations comprised CD45RO-negative cells positively selected for CCR7, excluding terminally differentiated effector memory CD45RA+ cells. Caucasian adults residing in Nashville, Tennessee made up all the donors. This CDR3 has 15 amino acids. CDR1 and CDR2 from the germline V gene are SGHTS and YDEGEE. V gave up 2 bases and J gave up 0 bases, with 9 bases separating them.

The gene calls are TRBV5-8 and TRBJ1-5; D gene uncertain. This clonotype was sampled from a man between 18 and 29 years old in good health. Sequencing was carried out using naive CD8+ T cells sorted from blood. The CDR3: CASSFGWGSNQPQHF. The CDR3 nucleotides read TGTGCCAGCAGCTTCGGGTGGGGTAGCAATCAGCCCCAGCATTTT.